The 17 T cell receptor beta chains presented below share a single source sample, sequenced in a study of tumor-infiltrating lymphocytes in primary liver carcinoma. It was from about 21-30 mg of unsorted bulk tissue that RNA and DNA were co-extracted. Starting from 500 ng of total RNA, TCR beta cDNA was produced with a primer in the constant region. Construction of TCR beta libraries relied on three successive nested multiplex PCR rounds employing slightly modified ARM-PCR. Amplification in the first two PCR rounds was performed using TRBV1-TRBV30 forward primers and a C-beta reverse primer for 10 cycles each. TCRdb redid the calling of the multiplex PCR reads with MiXCR, one entry per CDR3 protein. The table shows approximately 40,000 distinct CDR3 sequences, with roughly 80% occurring only once. The specimen was liver tumor tissue from sampling region 4. Indicated subset: tumor region T4, right-lateral pole. All receptors derive from a man in his forties with primary liver carcinoma and hepatitis B virus infection.

There are a few counts of this clonotype. A much more abundant neighbour one base away suggests this may be a read error. This rearrangement joins TRBV6-2 or TRBV6-3 to TRBJ2-7; D remains ambiguous. The CDR3 covers 14 residues. Deletions cut 11 bases from V and 4 bases from J, with 21 bases between. From germline, CDR1 is MNHEY and CDR2 SVGEGT. In nucleotides, the CDR3 is TGTGCCTGCAACGACGCCAAGGGAAAGTACGAGCAGTACTTC. Protein product: CACNDAKGKYEQYF.

For this clonotype: Since a much larger clone is just one base distant, this may be a read error. The chain joins TRBV20-1 to TRBJ2-1; a possible D gene is TRBD2 (5 bases). The length of the CDR3 is 15 residues. Germline-derived CDR1 and CDR2 are DFQATT and SNEGSKA (reference sequence). CDR3 sequence: CSSTTTGSSYNEQFF. The CDR3 nucleotides read TGCAGCTCAACAACCACGGGAAGCTCCTACAATGAGCAGTTCTTC.

The chain joins TRBV4-1 to TRBJ2-3; D may be TRBD1 or TRBD2 (5 bases each). The germline V gene has CDR1 MGHRA and CDR2 YSYEKL. The CDR3 length is 18 residues. The germline V and J ends were trimmed by 4 bases and 0 bases, with 20 bases remaining between them. The CDR3: CASSLRITSGGSTDTQYF. DNA for the CDR3: TGCGCCAGCAGCCTTCGGATCACAAGTGGGGGAAGCACAGATACGCAGTATTTT.

Notes on this clonotype: Sequence at one end of the junction differs from germline and may be a read error. The chain has TRBV29-1 and TRBJ2-5; D remains ambiguous. This CDR3 is built from 13 residues. From germline, CDR1 is SQVTM and CDR2 ANQGSEA. CDR3 DNA: TGCAACGTTGAAGCCTCGGTACAAGGGACCCAGTACTTC. Translation gives CNVEASVQGTQYF.

This clonotype was seen many times. V and J are TRBV19 and TRBJ2-7; 7 bases agree with TRBD2. Germline-derived CDR1 and CDR2 are LNHDA and SQIVND (reference sequence). The V gene end was trimmed by 4 bases and the J gene end by 3 bases; junction bases not matched to a gene: 6. The CDR3 has 14 residues. Written as DNA, the CDR3 is TGTGCCAGTAGTACCATCGCGGGAGTCTACGAGCAGTACTTC. Translated: CASSTIAGVYEQYF.

This chain uses TRBV11-2 with TRBJ1-6, with 9 bases fitting TRBD1. The CDR3 has 14 amino acids. J was trimmed by 9 bases and V by 2 bases; bases with no gene match: 2. Germline values: CDR1 SGHAT, CDR2 FQNNGV. The CDR3 DNA is TGTGCCAGCAGCTTACACAGGGGGCTTTCACCCCTCCACTTT. Translation: CASSLHRGLSPLHF.

Remarks on this clonotype: The missing conserved phenylalanine or tryptophan at the end of this CDR3 makes a read error likely. The chain carries TRBV6-5 and TRBJ2-1, with 11 bases lining up with TRBD2. Germline assignment: CDR1 MNHEY and CDR2 SVGAGI. The CDR3 covers 16 residues. Here the CDR3 reads CASSHSRGLAANEQFL. Written as DNA, the CDR3 is TGTGCCAGCAGTCACTCAAGGGGACTAGCGGCCAATGAGCAGTTCTTA.

Concerning this clonotype: At one boundary the junction diverges from the germline segment, which might be a read error. The genes are TRBV12-3 or TRBV12-4 and TRBJ2-2; 9 positions match TRBD1. CDR3 length: 15 residues. This CDR3 is CASSSGQGGAGEPFF. Written as DNA, the CDR3 is TGTGCCAGCAGTTCGGGACAGGGAGGAGCCGGGGAGCCGTTTTTT.

About this clonotype itself: At one end, the junction sequence differs from germline, possibly due to a read error. The gene calls are TRBV6-1 and TRBJ2-1; D ambiguous. Germline CDR1 reads MNHNS; CDR2 reads SASEGT. The CDR3 totals 12 residues. CDR3 DNA: TGTGCCAGCATCCAGTCCTACAATGAGGAGTTCTTC. Protein product: CASIQSYNEEFF.

Details on this clonotype: Compared with germline, one end of the junction differs, possibly owing to a read error. The CDR3 loop reads CASCLAAVSSGNTIYF. In DNA form, the CDR3 reads TGTGCCAGCTGCTTAGCGGCTGTGTCCTCTGGAAACACCATATATTTT. The chain employs TRBV7-8 and TRBJ1-3; D ambiguous. CDR1 SGHVS and CDR2 FQNEAQ come from the germline V gene. The CDR3 sequence is 16 residues long.

CDR3 DNA sequence: TGCAGCGTTGAAGAGCGAGAACTAGAAGCGGGAGAGGCCACAGATACGCAGTATTTT. Translating it yields CSVEERELEAGEATDTQYF. The chain employs TRBV29-1 and TRBJ2-3; 8 positions match TRBD2. CDR1 and CDR2 from the germline V gene are SQVTM and ANQGSEA. The CDR3 has 19 amino acids. V dropped 0 bases and J dropped 2; count of bases not matched to a gene: 16.

The chain has TRBV11-2 and TRBJ2-3; D is undetermined. The CDR3 consists of 16 residues. Per germline, CDR1 SGHAT and CDR2 FQNNGV. With 7 bases removed from V and 2 bases from J, the gap between germline ends came to 19 bases. The CDR3 DNA reads TGTGCCAGCATCAGAAGGAGTACACGGAACACAGATACGCAGTATTTT. Translated, it gives CASIRRSTRNTDTQYF.

This clonotype was observed once. The gene calls are TRBV4-1 and TRBJ2-1; 11 nucleotides match TRBD2. There are 17 residues in the CDR3. Germline CDR1 MGHRA, CDR2 YSYEKL. In DNA, the CDR3 is TGCGCTAGTAGCCCCAGAGGGGTAGCGGGAGGGCGTAGTAAGCAGTTCTTC. This translates into CASSPRGVAGGRSKQFF.

This clonotype has just one count. Since the CDR3 does not end with the conserved phenylalanine or tryptophan, this likely comes from a read error. The chain recombines TRBV11-1 with TRBJ2-4; 9 bases align to TRBD2. V dropped 3 bases and J dropped 3; count of bases not matched to a gene: 9. In germline, CDR1 is SGHAT, CDR2 FQDESV (reference sequence). The CDR3 contains 17 residues. This CDR3 reads CASSFLGASGIKNIQYS. The DNA of the CDR3 is TGTGCCAGCAGCTTTCTCGGGGCTAGCGGGATCAAAAACATTCAGTACTCC.

Turning to this clonotype: Given the absence of the conserved phenylalanine or tryptophan at the CDR3 end, a read error is likely. CDR3 loop: CANSVGVRETQYL. Here the CDR3 DNA reads TGTGCCAACAGCGTCGGGGTCCGGGAGACCCAGTACTTA. J is TRBJ2-5 and V is TRBV7-8, with TRBD2 as a possible D gene (5 bases). Germline V gives CDR1 SGHVS, CDR2 FQNEAQ. This CDR3 contains 13 residues.

This clonotype showed up just a few times. The CDR3 does not close with the conserved phenylalanine or tryptophan, likely indicating a read error. The chain uses TRBV28 and TRBJ2-1; TRBD2 is a possible D gene (6 bases). Trimming pared 6 bases from V and 9 bases from J, leaving 15 bases between. Germline V gene data show CDR1 as MDHEN and CDR2 as SYDVKM. The CDR3 contains 13 residues. CDR3 loop: CASSLGISGEQFS. The CDR3 nucleotides are TGTGCCAGCAGCCTCGGGATTAGCGGTGAGCAGTTCTCC.

A remark on this clonotype: One junction end does not reproduce the germline sequence, and a read error may be involved. The chain employs TRBV29-1 and TRBJ2-3; D is possibly TRBD2 (5 bases). Germline CDR1 reads SQVTM; CDR2 reads ANQGSEA. This CDR3 spans 15 amino acids. Here the CDR3 reads CSAEGVAGITDTQYF. The CDR3, as DNA: TGCAGCGCTGAGGGCGTGGCCGGCATCACAGATACGCAATACTTT.